This TCR beta chain was found in a study of naive and memory T cell subsets. Two oligonucleotides, mixed equimolar, formed the beta constant-region primer covering TRBC1 and TRBC2. A 12-nucleotide UMI and the SP2 primer were added to the cDNA 3' end by oligonucleotide ligation. TCRdb passed the UMI-ligation and nested PCR reads through MiXCR, listing each CDR3 protein once. The repertoire holds roughly 140,000 distinct CDR3 sequences, over 15% seen once, with roughly 0.13% in the top ten. Trimming pared 0 bases from V and 2 bases from J, leaving 8 bases between. CDR3 length equals 14 residues. The V gene's germline CDR1 is SGHRS and CDR2 YFSETQ. Study-wide results and caveats: Over 95% of naive TCR sequences appeared only once after error correction, unlike memory subsets. Clonotypes are single alpha or beta chains, not paired receptors.

Comment on this clonotype: Its cognate antigen is unknown.

Sequential positive selection took CD4 T cells first, then CD8 T cells. This chain connects TRBV5-1 to TRBJ2-5; no clear D. Sequencing was carried out using naive CD4+ T cells from blood. The TCR was taken from a human donor in good health. CDR3 bases: TGCGCCAGCAGCTTGGCCACACTACAAGAGACCCAGTACTTC. It yields the protein CASSLATLQETQYF.